The source of this T cell receptor beta chain is a study of shared clonotypes between healthy human individuals. Study-wide results and caveats: Specimens sampled were limited to blood, with tissue repertoires likely differing.

V was cut by 5 bases and J by 0 bases, with 10 bases left in between. Germline V gives CDR1 LNHNV, CDR2 YYDKDF (reference sequence). This CDR3 comprises 15 residues. Remarks on this clone: The antigen remains unidentified.

Ten immunoSEQ deep assay plates served to sequence unsorted PBMC DNA. TCRdb's table, derived via immunoSEQ multiplex PCR, lists solely in-frame clones and lacks some. The table includes around 500,000 clones, over 70% detected once. The sequencing sample was made of PBMCs. This sequence was found in a woman aged 40 to 49 in good health. Some clones in this sample may be carry-over from other donors' samples. The chain links TRBV15 to TRBJ2-2; D is possibly TRBD1 (6 bases). Here the CDR3 DNA reads TGTGCCACCAGCCCTAGACAGGCGAACACCGGGGAGCTGTTTTTT. Its translation: CATSPRQANTGELFF. Using reference TRBV15 and TRBJ2-2 for the parts outside the CDR3, the full variable domain is DAMVIQNPRYQVTQFGKPVTLSCSQTLNHNVMYWYQQKSSQAPKLLFHYYDKDFNNEADTPDNFQSRRPNTSFCFLDIRSPGLGDTAMYLCATSPRQANTGELFFGEGSRLTVL.